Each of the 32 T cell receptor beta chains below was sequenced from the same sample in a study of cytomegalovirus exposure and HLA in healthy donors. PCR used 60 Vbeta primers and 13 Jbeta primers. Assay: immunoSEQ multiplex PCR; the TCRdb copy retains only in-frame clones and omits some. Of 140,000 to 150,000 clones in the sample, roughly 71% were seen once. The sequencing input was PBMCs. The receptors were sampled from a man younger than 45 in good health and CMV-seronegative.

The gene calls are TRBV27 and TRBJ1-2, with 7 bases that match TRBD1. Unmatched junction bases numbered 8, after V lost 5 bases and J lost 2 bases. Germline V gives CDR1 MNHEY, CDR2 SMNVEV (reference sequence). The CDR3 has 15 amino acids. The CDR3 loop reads CASSPFLGQNYGYTF. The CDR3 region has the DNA TGTGCCAGCAGTCCGTTTTTGGGACAGAACTATGGCTACACCTTC.

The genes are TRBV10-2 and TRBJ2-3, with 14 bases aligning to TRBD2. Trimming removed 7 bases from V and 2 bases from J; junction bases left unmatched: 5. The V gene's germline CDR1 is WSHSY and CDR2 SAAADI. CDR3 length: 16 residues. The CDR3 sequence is CASTRLAGGSTDTQYF. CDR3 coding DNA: TGCGCCAGCACCCGACTAGCGGGGGGGTCCACAGATACGCAGTATTTT.

The CDR3 nucleotides are TGTGCCAGCTCACCCCCCCTAGGGGCAGATACGCAGTATTTT. This codes for CASSPPLGADTQYF. The gene calls are TRBV18 and TRBJ2-3, with D perhaps matching TRBD1 (5 bases). Germline loops: CDR1 KGHSH, CDR2 LQKENI. V was trimmed by 3 bases and J by 4 bases, leaving 11 bases between them. The CDR3 has 14 residues.

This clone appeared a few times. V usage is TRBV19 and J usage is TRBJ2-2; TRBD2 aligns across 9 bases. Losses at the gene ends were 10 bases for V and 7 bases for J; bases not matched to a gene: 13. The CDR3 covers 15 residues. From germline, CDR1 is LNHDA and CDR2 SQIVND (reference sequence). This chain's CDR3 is CATQAIAGAGGELFF. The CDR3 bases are TGTGCCACCCAAGCAATAGCGGGAGCGGGCGGGGAGCTGTTTTTT.

This CDR3 reads CASSQGGNTGELFF. CDR3 sequence (DNA): TGTGCCAGCAGCCAGGGGGGGAACACCGGGGAGCTGTTTTTT. The chain uses TRBV5-6 and TRBJ2-2, with a possible D match to TRBD1 (7 bases). The germline V and J ends were trimmed by 4 bases and 1 base, with 8 bases remaining between them. CDR3 length equals 14 residues. Germline V gene sequence: CDR1 SGHDT, CDR2 YYEEEE.

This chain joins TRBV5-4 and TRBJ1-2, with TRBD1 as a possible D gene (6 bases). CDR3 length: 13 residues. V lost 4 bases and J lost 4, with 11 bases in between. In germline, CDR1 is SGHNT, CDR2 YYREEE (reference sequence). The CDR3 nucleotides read TGTGCCAGCAGCCCGGGGACATCCTATGGCTACACCTTC. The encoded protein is CASSPGTSYGYTF.

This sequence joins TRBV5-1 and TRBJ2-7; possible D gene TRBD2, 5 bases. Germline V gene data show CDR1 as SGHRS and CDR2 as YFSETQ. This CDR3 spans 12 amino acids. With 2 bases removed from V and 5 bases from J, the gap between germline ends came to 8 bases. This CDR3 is CASSFGVHEQYF. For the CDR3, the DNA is TGCGCCAGCAGCTTCGGGGTCCACGAGCAGTACTTC.

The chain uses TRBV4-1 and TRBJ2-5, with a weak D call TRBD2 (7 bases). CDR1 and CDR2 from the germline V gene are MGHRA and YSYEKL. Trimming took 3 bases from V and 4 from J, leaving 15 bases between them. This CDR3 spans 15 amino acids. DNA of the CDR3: TGCGCCAGCAGCCAGGAGGGGGGGGCTGGAGAGACCCAGTACTTC. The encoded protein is CASSQEGGAGETQYF.

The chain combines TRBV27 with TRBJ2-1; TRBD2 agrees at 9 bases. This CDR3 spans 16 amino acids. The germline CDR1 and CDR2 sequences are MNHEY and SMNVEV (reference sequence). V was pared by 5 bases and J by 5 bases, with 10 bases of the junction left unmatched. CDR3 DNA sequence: TGTGCCAGCAGTGGACGAAGCGGGAGGAGGGACAATGAGCAGTTCTTC. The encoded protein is CASSGRSGRRDNEQFF.

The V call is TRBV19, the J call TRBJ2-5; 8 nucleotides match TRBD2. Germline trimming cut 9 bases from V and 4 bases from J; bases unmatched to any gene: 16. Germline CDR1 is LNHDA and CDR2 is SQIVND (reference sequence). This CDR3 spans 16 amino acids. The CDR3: CASTPRGRGEAETQYF. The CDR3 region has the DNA TGTGCCAGCACCCCCCGGGGGCGGGGGGAGGCAGAGACCCAGTACTTC.

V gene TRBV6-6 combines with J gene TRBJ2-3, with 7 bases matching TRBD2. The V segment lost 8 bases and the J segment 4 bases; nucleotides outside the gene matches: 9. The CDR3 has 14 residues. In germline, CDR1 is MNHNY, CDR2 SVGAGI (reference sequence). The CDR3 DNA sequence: TGTGCCAGCCGGACTAGTCTCGGAGCAGATACGCAGTATTTT. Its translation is CASRTSLGADTQYF.

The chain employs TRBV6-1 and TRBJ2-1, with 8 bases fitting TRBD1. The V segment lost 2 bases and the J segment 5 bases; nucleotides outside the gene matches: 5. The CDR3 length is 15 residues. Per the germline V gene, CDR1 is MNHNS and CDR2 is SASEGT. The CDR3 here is CASSEKDRVNNEQFF. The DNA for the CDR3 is TGTGCCAGCAGTGAAAAGGACAGGGTGAACAATGAGCAGTTCTTC.

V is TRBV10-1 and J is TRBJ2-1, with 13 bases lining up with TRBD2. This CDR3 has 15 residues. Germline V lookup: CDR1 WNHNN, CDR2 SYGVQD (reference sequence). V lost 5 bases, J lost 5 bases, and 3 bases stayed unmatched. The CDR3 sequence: CASSTSGRADNEQFF. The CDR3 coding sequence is TGCGCCAGCAGTACTAGCGGGAGGGCCGACAATGAGCAGTTCTTC.

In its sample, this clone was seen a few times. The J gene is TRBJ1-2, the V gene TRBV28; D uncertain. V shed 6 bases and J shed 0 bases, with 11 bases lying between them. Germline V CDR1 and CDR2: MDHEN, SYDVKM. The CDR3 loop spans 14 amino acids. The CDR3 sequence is CASRADGANYGYTF. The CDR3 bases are TGTGCCAGCAGGGCAGACGGAGCTAACTATGGCTACACCTTC.

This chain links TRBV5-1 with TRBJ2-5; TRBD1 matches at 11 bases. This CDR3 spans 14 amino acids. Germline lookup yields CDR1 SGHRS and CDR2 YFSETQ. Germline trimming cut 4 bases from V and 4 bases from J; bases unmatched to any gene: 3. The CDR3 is CASSDGTGGETQYF. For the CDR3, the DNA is TGCGCCAGCAGCGACGGGACAGGGGGAGAGACCCAGTACTTC. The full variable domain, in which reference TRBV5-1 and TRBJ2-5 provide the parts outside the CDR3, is KAGVTQTPRYLIKTRGQQVTLSCSPISGHRSVSWYQQTPGQGLQFLFEYFSETQRNKGNFPGRFSGRQFSNSRSEMNVSTLELGDSALYLCASSDGTGGETQYFGPGTRLLVL.

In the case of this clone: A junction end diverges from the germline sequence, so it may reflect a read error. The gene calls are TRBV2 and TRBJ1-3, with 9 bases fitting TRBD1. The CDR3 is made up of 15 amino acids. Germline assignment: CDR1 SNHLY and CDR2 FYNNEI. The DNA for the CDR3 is TGTGCCTGGATCACAGGGGGCTGGTCTGGAAACACCGTATATTTT. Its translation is CAWITGGWSGNTVYF.

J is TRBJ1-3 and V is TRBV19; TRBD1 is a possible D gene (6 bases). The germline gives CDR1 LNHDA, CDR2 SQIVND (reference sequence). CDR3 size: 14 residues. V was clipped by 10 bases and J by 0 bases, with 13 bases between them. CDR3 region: CATWDTHSGNTIYF. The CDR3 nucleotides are TGTGCCACATGGGACACACACTCTGGAAACACCATATATTTT.

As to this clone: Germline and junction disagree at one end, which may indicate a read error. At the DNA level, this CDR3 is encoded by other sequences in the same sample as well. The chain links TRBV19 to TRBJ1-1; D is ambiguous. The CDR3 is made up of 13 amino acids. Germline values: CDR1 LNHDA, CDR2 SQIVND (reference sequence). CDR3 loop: CASSIDTRTEAFF. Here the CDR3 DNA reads TGTGCCAGTAGTATCGATACTCGGACTGAAGCTTTCTTC.

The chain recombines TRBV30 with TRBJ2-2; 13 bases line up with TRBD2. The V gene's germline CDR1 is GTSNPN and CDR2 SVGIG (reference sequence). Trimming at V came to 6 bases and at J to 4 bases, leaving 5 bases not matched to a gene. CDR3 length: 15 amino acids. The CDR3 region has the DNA TGTGCCTGTGGACTAGCGGGGGTCGGCACCGGGGAGCTGTTTTTT. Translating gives CACGLAGVGTGELFF. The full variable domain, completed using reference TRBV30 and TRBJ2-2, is SQTIHQWPATLVQPVGSPLSLECTVEGTSNPNLYWYRQAAGRGLQLLFYSVGIGQISSEVPQNLSASRPQDRQFILSSKKLLLSDSGFYLCACGLAGVGTGELFFGEGSRLTVL.

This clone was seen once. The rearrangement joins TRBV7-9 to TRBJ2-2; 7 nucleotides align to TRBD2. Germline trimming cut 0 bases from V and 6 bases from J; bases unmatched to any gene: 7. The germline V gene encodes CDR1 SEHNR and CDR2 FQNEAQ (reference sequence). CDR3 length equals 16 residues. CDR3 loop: CASSLAGGTTAGELFF. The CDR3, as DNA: TGTGCCAGCAGCTTAGCGGGCGGGACTACAGCCGGGGAGCTGTTTTTT. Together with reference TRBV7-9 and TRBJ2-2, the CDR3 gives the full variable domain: DTGVSQNPRHKITKRGQNVTFRCDPISEHNRLYWYRQTLGQGPEFLTYFQNEAQLEKSRLLSDRFSAERPKGSFSTLEIQRTEQGDSAMYLCASSLAGGTTAGELFFGEGSRLTVL.

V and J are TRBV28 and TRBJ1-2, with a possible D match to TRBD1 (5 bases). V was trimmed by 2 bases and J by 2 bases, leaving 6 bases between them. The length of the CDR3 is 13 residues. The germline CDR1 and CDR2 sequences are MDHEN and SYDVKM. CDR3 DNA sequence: TGTGCCAGCAGTTTAGGGGCCAACTATGGCTACACCTTC. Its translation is CASSLGANYGYTF.

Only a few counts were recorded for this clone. The CDR3 DNA reads TGCGCCAGCAGCTCGGGACTAGAAAGGGTAGATACGCAGTATTTT. It is translated as CASSSGLERVDTQYF. This sequence joins TRBV5-1 and TRBJ2-3; 8 bases line up with TRBD2. Germline CDR1 is SGHRS and CDR2 is YFSETQ. The CDR3 covers 15 residues. V shed 3 bases, J shed 5 bases, and the junction held 8 bases outside the gene matches.

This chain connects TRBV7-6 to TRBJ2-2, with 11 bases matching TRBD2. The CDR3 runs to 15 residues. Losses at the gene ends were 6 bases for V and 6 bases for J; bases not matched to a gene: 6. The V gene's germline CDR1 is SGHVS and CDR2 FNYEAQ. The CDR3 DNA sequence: TGTGCCAGCAGACTTAGCGGGGGGGCGGCCGGGGAGCTGTTTTTT. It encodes CASRLSGGAAGELFF.

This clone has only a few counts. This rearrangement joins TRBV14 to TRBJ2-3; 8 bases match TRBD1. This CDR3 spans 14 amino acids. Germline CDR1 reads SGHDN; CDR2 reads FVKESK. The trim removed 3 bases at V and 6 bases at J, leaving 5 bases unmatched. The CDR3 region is CASSHGQGGDTQYF. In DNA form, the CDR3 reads TGTGCCAGCAGCCACGGACAGGGCGGTGATACGCAGTATTTT.

The CDR3 is CASSLLTGTHRGNEQFF. DNA for the CDR3: TGCGCCAGCAGCCTACTGACAGGCACGCATAGGGGTAATGAGCAGTTCTTC. The rearrangement links TRBV5-1 to TRBJ2-1; tentative D call: TRBD1 (6 bases). V lost 4 bases and J 7 bases, leaving 24 bases between the germline ends. The CDR3 totals 17 residues. The germline V gene encodes CDR1 SGHRS and CDR2 YFSETQ.

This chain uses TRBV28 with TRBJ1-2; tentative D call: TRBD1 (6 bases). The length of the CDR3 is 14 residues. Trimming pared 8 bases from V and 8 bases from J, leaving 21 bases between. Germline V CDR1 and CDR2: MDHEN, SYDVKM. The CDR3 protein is CASFTPGHSRGYTF. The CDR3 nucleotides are TGTGCCAGCTTTACCCCGGGACACTCGCGGGGCTACACCTTC.

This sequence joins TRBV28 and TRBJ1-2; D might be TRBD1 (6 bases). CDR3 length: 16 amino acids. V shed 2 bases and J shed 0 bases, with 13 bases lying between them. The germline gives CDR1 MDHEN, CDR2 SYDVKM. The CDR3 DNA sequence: TGTGCCAGCAGTTTAGGCAGGGGCGCTACTAACTATGGCTACACCTTC. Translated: CASSLGRGATNYGYTF.

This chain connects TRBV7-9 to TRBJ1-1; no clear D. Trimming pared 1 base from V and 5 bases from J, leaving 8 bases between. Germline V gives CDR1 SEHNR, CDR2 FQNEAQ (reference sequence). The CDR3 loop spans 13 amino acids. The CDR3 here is CASSLGAFTEAFF. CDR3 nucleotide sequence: TGTGCCAGCAGCTTAGGGGCTTTTACTGAAGCTTTCTTT. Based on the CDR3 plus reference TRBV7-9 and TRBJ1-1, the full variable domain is DTGVSQNPRHKITKRGQNVTFRCDPISEHNRLYWYRQTLGQGPEFLTYFQNEAQLEKSRLLSDRFSAERPKGSFSTLEIQRTEQGDSAMYLCASSLGAFTEAFFGQGTRLTVV.

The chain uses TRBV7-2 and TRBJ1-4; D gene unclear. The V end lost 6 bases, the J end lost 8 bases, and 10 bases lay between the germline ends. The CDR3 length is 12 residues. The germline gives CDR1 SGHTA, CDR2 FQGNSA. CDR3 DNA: TGTGCCAGCAGTTTTTCCGAGGAAAAACTGTTTTTT. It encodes CASSFSEEKLFF.

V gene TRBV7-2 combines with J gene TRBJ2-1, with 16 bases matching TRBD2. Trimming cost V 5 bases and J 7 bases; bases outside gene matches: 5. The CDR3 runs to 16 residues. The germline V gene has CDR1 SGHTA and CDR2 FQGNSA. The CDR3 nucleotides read TGTGCCAGCAGCCGAGGGGGACTAGCGGGGGGGAATGAGCAGTTCTTC. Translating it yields CASSRGGLAGGNEQFF.

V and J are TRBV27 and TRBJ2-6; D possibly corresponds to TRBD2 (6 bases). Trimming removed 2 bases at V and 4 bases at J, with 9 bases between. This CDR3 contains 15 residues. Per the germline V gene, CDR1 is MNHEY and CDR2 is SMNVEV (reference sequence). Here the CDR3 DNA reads TGTGCCAGCAGTTTAATCGGGAGAGGGGCCAACGTCCTGACTTTC. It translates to CASSLIGRGANVLTF. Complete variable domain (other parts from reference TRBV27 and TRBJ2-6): EAQVTQNPRYLITVTGKKLTVTCSQNMNHEYMSWYRQDPGLGLRQIYYSMNVEVTDKGDVPEGYKVSRKEKRNFPLILESPSPNQTSLYFCASSLIGRGANVLTFGAGSRLTVL.

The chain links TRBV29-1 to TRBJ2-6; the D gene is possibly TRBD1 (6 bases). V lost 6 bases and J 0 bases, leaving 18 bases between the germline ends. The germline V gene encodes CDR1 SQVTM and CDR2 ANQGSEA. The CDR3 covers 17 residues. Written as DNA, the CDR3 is TGCAGCGTGGTGGGACACCCTGGGGCCTCTGGGGCCAACGTCCTGACTTTC. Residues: CSVVGHPGASGANVLTF.